This T cell receptor (beta chain) was identified during a study of CD8 T cells in ankylosing spondylitis. General study findings and limits: Reactive arthritis synovial fluid and blood were previously reported to contain some motif variants. Clones linked to disease, bearing a CD8+ phenotype, were relatively rare in peripheral blood. Fewer than ten highly homologous variants made up a TCR beta motif that seemed to typify ankylosing spondylitis blood. The study looked at matched synovial fluid samples from ankylosing spondylitis patients. Disease-linked clones were reported to be significantly enriched there.

Germline V gene lookup returns CDR1 SEHNR and CDR2 FQNEAQ (reference sequence). This CDR3 region has 15 residues. The V gene end was trimmed by 0 bases and the J gene end by 4 bases; junction bases not matched to a gene: 2. Using its own MiXCR run on the 5' RACE reads, TCRdb lists one record per CDR3 protein. The sample has around 120,000 distinct CDR3 sequences, approximately 15% seen once. Many counts were recorded for this clonotype. As yet, its antigen is unknown. The sequencing input was blood, either unsorted or a sorted T cell fraction (not recorded which). The V call is TRBV7-9, the J call TRBJ2-1; 8 nucleotides align to TRBD2. This receptor was taken from a female donor with ankylosing spondylitis or in good health (not recorded which). CDR3 coding DNA: TGTGCCAGCAGCTTAGCTAGCGGGGAGTACAATGAGCAGTTCTTC. Translated, it gives CASSLASGEYNEQFF.